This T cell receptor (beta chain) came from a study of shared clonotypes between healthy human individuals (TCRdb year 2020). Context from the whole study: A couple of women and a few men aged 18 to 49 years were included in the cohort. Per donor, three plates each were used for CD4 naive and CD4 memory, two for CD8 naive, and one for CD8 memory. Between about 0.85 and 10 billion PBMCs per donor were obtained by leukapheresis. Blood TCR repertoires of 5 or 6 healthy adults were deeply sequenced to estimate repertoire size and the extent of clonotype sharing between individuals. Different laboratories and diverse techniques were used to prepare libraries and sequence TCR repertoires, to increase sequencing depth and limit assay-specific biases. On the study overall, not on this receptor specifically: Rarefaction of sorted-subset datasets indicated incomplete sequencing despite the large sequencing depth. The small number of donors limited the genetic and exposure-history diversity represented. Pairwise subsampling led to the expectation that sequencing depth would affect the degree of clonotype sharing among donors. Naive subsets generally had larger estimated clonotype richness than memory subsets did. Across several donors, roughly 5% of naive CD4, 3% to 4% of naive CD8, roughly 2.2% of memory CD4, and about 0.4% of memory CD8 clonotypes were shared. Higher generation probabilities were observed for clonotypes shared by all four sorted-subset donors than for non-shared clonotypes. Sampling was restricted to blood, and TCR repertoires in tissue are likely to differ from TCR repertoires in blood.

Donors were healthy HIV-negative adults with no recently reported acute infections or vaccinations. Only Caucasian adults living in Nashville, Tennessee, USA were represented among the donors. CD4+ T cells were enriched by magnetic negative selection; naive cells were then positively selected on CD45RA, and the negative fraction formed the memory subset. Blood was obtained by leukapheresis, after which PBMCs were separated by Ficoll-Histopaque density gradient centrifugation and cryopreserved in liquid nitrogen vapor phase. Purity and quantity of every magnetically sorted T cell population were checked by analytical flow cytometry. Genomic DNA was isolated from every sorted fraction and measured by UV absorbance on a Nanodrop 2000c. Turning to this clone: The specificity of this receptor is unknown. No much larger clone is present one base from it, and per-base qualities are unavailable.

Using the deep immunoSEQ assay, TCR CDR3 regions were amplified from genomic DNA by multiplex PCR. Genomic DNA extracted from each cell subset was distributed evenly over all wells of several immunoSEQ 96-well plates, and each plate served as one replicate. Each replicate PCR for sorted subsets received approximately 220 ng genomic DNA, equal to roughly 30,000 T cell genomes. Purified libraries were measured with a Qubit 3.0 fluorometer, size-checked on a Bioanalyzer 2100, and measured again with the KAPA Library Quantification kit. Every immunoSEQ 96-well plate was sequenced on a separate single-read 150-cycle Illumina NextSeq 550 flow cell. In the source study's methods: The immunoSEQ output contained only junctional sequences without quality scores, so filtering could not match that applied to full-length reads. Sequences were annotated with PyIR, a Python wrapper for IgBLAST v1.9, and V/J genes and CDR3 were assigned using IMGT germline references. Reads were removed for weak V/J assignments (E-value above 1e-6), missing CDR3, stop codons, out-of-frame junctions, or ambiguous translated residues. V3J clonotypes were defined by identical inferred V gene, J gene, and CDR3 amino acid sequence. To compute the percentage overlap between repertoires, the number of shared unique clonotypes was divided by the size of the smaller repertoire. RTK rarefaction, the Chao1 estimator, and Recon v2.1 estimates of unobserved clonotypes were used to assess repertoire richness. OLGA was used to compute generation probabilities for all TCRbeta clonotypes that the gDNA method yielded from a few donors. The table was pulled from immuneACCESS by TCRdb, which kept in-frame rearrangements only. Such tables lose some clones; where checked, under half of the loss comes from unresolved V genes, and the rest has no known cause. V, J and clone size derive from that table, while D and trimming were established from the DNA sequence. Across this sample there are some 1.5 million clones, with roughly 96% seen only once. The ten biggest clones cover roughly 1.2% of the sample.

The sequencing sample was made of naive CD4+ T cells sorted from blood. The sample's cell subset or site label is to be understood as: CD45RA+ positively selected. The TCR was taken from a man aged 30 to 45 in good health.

For the CDR3, the sequence is CASSLKSPWAEQFF. The nucleotide sequence reads as follows: TGTGCCAGCAGCTTAAAATCCCCCTGGGCTGAGCAGTTCTTC. The receptor chain draws on TRBV7-3 and TRBJ2-1; the D gene cannot be named for sure. CDR1 and CDR2, per the germline V gene, are SGHTA and FQGTGA. Measured from the cysteine to the phenylalanine, the CDR3 is 14 residues long. Only CDR3 DNA is held: 42 bases, read in frame from base 1. Cut back by 1 base and 9 bases, the V and J ends lie 13 bases apart.